Each of the 16 T cell receptor beta chains below was sequenced from the same sample in a study of T-cell memory formation after mild COVID-19 (dated by TCRdb to the early 2020s). Library preparation used 5' RACE. The sample was run on an Illumina NovaSeq 6000. TCRdb passed the public sequencing reads through fastp at Q25 and MiXCR, retaining productive beta sequences. Every distinct CDR3 protein forms one entry, paired with its most common genes and DNA. This sample lists under 300,000 distinct CDR3 sequences; 8% to 10% were detected once. The ten largest clones take up 20% to 25% of the sample. Sequenced input: PBMCs or a T cell subset sorted from them (not recorded which). These receptors were taken from a man aged 18 to 35 who had mild COVID-19 (a few samples of this study predate the infection). The sample titles of this study are shuffled in the database, so cell type and time point are left out; the donor was told from shared clones.

The chain recombines TRBV27 with TRBJ1-1, with a tentative D call TRBD1 (6 bases). V dropped 5 bases and J dropped 6 bases, with 13 bases sitting between them. Looked up from germline, CDR1 is MNHEY and CDR2 is SMNVEV (reference sequence). The CDR3 has 13 residues. CDR3 DNA: TGTGCCAGCAGTCTCCATGGGGGCGCTGAAGCTTTCTTT. Residues: CASSLHGGAEAFF.

J is TRBJ2-1 and V is TRBV6-5; TRBD2 matches at 9 bases. The V gene's germline CDR1 is MNHEY and CDR2 SVGAGI. With V trimmed by 0 bases and J by 10 bases, 7 bases remained unmatched. This CDR3 is 15 amino acids long. The CDR3 sequence: CASSYSRGGAYEQFF. For the CDR3, the DNA is TGTGCCAGCAGTTACTCTCGCGGGGGGGCCTACGAGCAGTTCTTC.

The rearrangement joins TRBV7-2 to TRBJ1-1; TRBD1 matches at 10 bases. Germline V lookup: CDR1 SGHTA, CDR2 FQGNSA. The V gene end was trimmed by 5 bases and the J gene end by 4 bases; junction bases not matched to a gene: 4. The CDR3 sequence is 14 residues long. The DNA of the CDR3 is TGTGCCAGCAGCGCCGACAGGGGGCTCACTGAAGCTTTCTTT. This encodes CASSADRGLTEAFF.

The gene calls are TRBV7-2 and TRBJ2-7; tentative D call: TRBD1 (6 bases). CDR1 is SGHTA and CDR2 is FQGNSA in the germline V gene. The CDR3 is 15 residues long. V lost 1 base and J lost 3, with 13 bases in between. The CDR3 nucleotides read TGTGCCAGCAGCTTAGTTGGCAGGGGCGTCTACGAGCAGTACGTC. Translation: CASSLVGRGVYEQYV.

The chain recombines TRBV7-3 with TRBJ1-2, with no clear D. Trimming removed 3 bases from V and 8 bases from J, with 13 bases in between. The germline V gene encodes CDR1 SGHTA and CDR2 FQGTGA. The CDR3 has 13 residues. The chain's CDR3 is CASSLSSYGGYTF. Written as DNA, the CDR3 is TGTGCCAGCAGCTTGTCCAGTTATGGAGGCTACACCTTC. The full variable domain, rest sourced from reference TRBV7-3 and TRBJ1-2, is GAGVSQTPSNKVTEKGKYVELRCDPISGHTALYWYRQSLGQGPEFLIYFQGTGAADDSGLPNDRFFAVRPEGSVSTLKIQRTERGDSAVYLCASSLSSYGGYTFGSGTRLTVV.

V is TRBV7-6 and J is TRBJ1-1; no clear D gene. Germline CDR1 reads SGHVS; CDR2 reads FNYEAQ. The CDR3 is 13 residues long. V was pared by 5 bases and J by 6 bases, with 13 bases between. The CDR3 nucleotides are TGTGCCAGCAGCCCCTCAGGATACGCTGAAGCTTTCTTT. Translating it yields CASSPSGYAEAFF.

This clonotype was seen repeatedly, ten times or more. The rearrangement links TRBV5-1 to TRBJ2-2; 9 nucleotides align to TRBD1. V trimming: 4 bases; J trimming: 1 base; junction bases outside the gene matches: 2. CDR3 size: 15 residues. In germline, CDR1 is SGHRS, CDR2 YFSETQ. CDR3 loop: CASSEGQGNTGELFF. Written as DNA, the CDR3 is TGCGCCAGCAGCGAGGGACAGGGGAACACCGGGGAGCTGTTTTTT.

The chain couples TRBV4-1 to TRBJ2-2; D is unresolved. V was clipped by 2 bases and J by 8 bases, with 15 bases between them. Germline loops: CDR1 MGHRA, CDR2 YSYEKL. CDR3 length equals 15 residues. The CDR3 loop is CASSQLSRAAGELFF. The CDR3 region has the DNA TGCGCCAGCAGCCAACTTAGCCGGGCCGCTGGGGAGCTGTTTTTT.

V and J are TRBV5-1 and TRBJ2-3; D perhaps matches TRBD2 (6 bases). The CDR3 contains 16 residues. V was pared by 1 base and J by 2 bases, with 14 bases between. From germline, CDR1 is SGHRS and CDR2 YFSETQ. The CDR3 DNA sequence: TGCGCCAGCAGCTTGATGGCGGGGTCCCTCACAGATACGCAGTATTTT. Translation gives CASSLMAGSLTDTQYF.

This clonotype has just a few counts. J is TRBJ1-5 and V is TRBV19; D not resolved. Germline lookup yields CDR1 LNHDA and CDR2 SQIVND (reference sequence). This CDR3 has 11 residues. V was trimmed by 8 bases and J by 4 bases, leaving 6 bases between them. CDR3 coding DNA: TGTGCCAGTGGGGTGAATCAGCCCCAGCATTTT. It is translated as CASGVNQPQHF. The whole variable domain, filled in from reference TRBV19 and TRBJ1-5, reads DGGITQSPKYLFRKEGQNVTLSCEQNLNHDAMYWYRQDPGQGLRLIYYSQIVNDFQKGDIAEGYSVSREKKESFPLTVTSAQKNPTAFYLCASGVNQPQHFGDGTRLSIL.

This clonotype has just a few counts. The genes are TRBV7-9 and TRBJ1-4, with D unclear. CDR1 is SEHNR, CDR2 FQNEAQ, per germline (reference sequence). V was pared by 2 bases and J by 5 bases, with 15 bases between. The CDR3 extends over 16 amino acids. The CDR3 DNA reads TGTGCCAGCAGCTTATTAGATCACGCAAGAAATGAAAAACTGTTTTTT. Encoded protein: CASSLLDHARNEKLFF.

For this clonotype: A much bigger clone sits one base away, suggesting this may be a read error. The chain's CDR3 is CASSQVTGTQYF. The CDR3 region has the DNA TGTGCCAGCAGCCAGGTTACAGGTACGCAGTATTTT. The V gene is TRBV11-2, the J gene TRBJ2-3, with a tentative D call TRBD1 (5 bases). From germline, CDR1 is SGHAT and CDR2 FQNNGV. The CDR3 covers 12 residues.

This clonotype was observed at least ten times. The chain couples TRBV7-7 to TRBJ2-5; the D gene could be TRBD1 or TRBD2 (5 bases each). Trimming stripped 6 bases from V and 2 bases from J, with 13 bases between. Germline CDR1 is SSHAT and CDR2 is FNYEAQ (reference sequence). The CDR3 consists of 14 residues. This chain's CDR3 is CASSPGRSQETQYF. The DNA for the CDR3 is TGTGCCAGCAGTCCGGGACGGTCACAAGAGACCCAGTACTTC.

The CDR3 loop is CASSLSGSETQYF. In DNA form, the CDR3 reads TGTGCCAGCAGCTTGTCAGGGAGCGAGACCCAGTACTTC. The chain uses TRBV5-4 and TRBJ2-5; D might be TRBD1 or TRBD2, each matching 5 bases. CDR1 and CDR2 from the germline V gene are SGHNT and YYREEE (reference sequence). This CDR3 has 13 residues. Between the trimmed V and J ends, which lost 1 base and 5 bases, there was a span of 9 bases.

This CDR3 is CASSFWGTGHGYTF. CDR3 coding DNA: TGTGCCAGCAGCTTTTGGGGAACGGGACATGGCTACACCTTC. V usage is TRBV5-6 and J usage is TRBJ1-2; D possibly corresponds to TRBD1 (5 bases). Germline lookup yields CDR1 SGHDT and CDR2 YYEEEE. Trimming stripped 2 bases from V and 6 bases from J, with 14 bases between. The CDR3 has 14 amino acids. Variable domain in full (rest from reference TRBV5-6 and TRBJ1-2): DAGVTQSPTHLIKTRGQQVTLRCSPKSGHDTVSWYQQALGQGPQFIFQYYEEEERQRGNFPDRFSGHQFPNYSSELNVNALLLGDSALYLCASSFWGTGHGYTFGSGTRLTVV.

This clonotype has more than one count but fewer than ten. The rearrangement links TRBV9 to TRBJ2-3; no firm D call. With 4 bases removed from V and 4 bases from J, the gap between germline ends came to 19 bases. Looked up from germline, CDR1 is SGDLS and CDR2 is YYNGEE. The CDR3 runs 16 residues. The CDR3 here is CASSNPRRAGADTQYF. CDR3 in DNA: TGTGCCAGCAGCAACCCCCGACGGGCTGGCGCAGATACGCAGTATTTT. Together with reference TRBV9 and TRBJ2-3, the CDR3 gives the full variable domain: DSGVTQTPKHLITATGQRVTLRCSPRSGDLSVYWYQQSLDQGLQFLIQYYNGEERAKGNILERFSAQQFPDLHSELNLSSLELGDSALYFCASSNPRRAGADTQYFGPGTRLTVL.